The clone carrying this T cell receptor (beta chain) was counted at least ten times. As yet, its antigen is unknown. These data belong to a study of blood T cells in healthy people across ages. For the study at large: Template switching caught about one barcoded beta molecule for each two T cells.

General study findings and limits: Naive CD4+ cells and diversity were both higher in long-lived donors than in aged donors.

The CDR3 consists of 14 residues. Germline V gene sequence: CDR1 DFQATT, CDR2 SNEGSKA (reference sequence). V was cut by 6 bases and J by 4 bases, with 17 bases left in between. Primed by a sample-barcoded 5' primer and a J-beta primer mix, a second PCR proceeded for about 6 to 11 cycles. CDR3-containing paired-end reads numbering at least 3 million came from each sample. Each CDR3 protein gets one entry after TCRdb re-called the 5' RACE reads with MiXCR. The top ten hold approximately 11% of the sample, which has roughly 1.6 million distinct CDR3 sequences, about 35% seen once. This TCR was recovered from a woman aged 25 to 39 in good health. The V gene is TRBV20-1, the J gene TRBJ2-3, with D possibly matching TRBD2 (5 bases). Sequencing was carried out using blood. The CDR3 spells CSADEGTGSDTQYF. DNA for the CDR3: TGCAGTGCAGACGAGGGTACGGGTTCAGATACGCAGTATTTT.